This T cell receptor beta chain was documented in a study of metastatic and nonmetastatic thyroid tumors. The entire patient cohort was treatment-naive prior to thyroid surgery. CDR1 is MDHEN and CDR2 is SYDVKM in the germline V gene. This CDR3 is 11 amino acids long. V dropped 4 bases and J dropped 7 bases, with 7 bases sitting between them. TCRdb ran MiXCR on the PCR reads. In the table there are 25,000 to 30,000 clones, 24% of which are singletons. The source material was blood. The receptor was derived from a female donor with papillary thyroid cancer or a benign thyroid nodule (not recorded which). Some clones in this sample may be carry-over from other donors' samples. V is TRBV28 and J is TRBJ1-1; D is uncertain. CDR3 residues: CASSYYSEAFF. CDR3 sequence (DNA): TGTGCCAGCAGTTATTACAGTGAAGCTTTCTTT. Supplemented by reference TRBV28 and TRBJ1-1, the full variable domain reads DVKVTQSSRYLVKRTGEKVFLECVQDMDHENMFWYRQDPGLGLRLIYFSYDVKMKEKGDIPEGYSVSREKKERFSLILESASTNQTSMYLCASSYYSEAFFGQGTRLTVV.